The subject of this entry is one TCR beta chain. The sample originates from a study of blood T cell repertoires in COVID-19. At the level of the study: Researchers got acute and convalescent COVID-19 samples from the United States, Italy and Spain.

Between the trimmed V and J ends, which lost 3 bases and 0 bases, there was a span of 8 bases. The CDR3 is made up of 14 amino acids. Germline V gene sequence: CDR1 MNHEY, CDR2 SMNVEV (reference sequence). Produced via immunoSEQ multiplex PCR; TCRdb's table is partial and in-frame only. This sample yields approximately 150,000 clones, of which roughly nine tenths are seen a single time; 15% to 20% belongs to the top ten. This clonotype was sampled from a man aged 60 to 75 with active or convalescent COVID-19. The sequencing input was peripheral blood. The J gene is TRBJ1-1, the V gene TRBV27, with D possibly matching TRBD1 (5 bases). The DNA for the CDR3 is TGTGCCAGCAGTTTGACAGAGATGAACACTGAAGCTTTCTTT. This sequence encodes CASSLTEMNTEAFF.